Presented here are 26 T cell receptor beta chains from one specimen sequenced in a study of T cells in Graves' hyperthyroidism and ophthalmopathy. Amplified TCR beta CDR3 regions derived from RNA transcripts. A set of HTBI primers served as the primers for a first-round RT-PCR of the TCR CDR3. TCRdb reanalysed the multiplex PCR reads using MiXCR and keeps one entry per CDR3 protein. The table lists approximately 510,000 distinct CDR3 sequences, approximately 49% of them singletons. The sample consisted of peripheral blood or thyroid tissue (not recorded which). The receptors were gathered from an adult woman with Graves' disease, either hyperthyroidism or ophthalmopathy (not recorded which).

The CDR3 spells CASSFTTGVATEAFF. CDR3 nucleotide sequence: TGTGCCAGCAGCTTCACGACAGGGGTGGCCACTGAAGCTTTCTTT. This chain joins TRBV5-5 and TRBJ1-1, with 8 bases identical to TRBD1. Trimming removed 2 bases from V and 4 bases from J; junction bases left unmatched: 7. The CDR3 is 15 residues long. Germline values: CDR1 SGHKS, CDR2 YYEKEE (reference sequence).

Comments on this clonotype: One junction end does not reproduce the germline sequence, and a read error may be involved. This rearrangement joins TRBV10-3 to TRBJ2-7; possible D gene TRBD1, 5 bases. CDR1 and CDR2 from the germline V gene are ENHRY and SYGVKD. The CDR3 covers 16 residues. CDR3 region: CAIRRESTGYSYKQYF. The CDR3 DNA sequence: TGTGCCATCCGACGTGAGTCAACAGGATATTCCTACAAGCAGTACTTC.

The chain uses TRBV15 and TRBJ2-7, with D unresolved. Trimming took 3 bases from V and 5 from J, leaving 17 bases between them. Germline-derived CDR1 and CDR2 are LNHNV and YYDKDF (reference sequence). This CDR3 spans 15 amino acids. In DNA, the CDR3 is TGTGCCACCAGCAGCCCCCTTGTTGGCATCCACGAGCAGTACTTC. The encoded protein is CATSSPLVGIHEQYF.

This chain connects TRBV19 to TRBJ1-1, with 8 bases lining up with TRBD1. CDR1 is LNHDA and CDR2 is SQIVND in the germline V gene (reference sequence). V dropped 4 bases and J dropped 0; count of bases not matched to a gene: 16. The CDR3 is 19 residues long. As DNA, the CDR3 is TGTGCCAGTAGTAGAGGACAGGGCTATGGAGCAGGGATGAACACTGAAGCTTTCTTT. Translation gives CASSRGQGYGAGMNTEAFF. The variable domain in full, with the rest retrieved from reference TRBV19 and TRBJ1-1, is DGGITQSPKYLFRKEGQNVTLSCEQNLNHDAMYWYRQDPGQGLRLIYYSQIVNDFQKGDIAEGYSVSREKKESFPLTVTSAQKNPTAFYLCASSRGQGYGAGMNTEAFFGQGTRLTVV.

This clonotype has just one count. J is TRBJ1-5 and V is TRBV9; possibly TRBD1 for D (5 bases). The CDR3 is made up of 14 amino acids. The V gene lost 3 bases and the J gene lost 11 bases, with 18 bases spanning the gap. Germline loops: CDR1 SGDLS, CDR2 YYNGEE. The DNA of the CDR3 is TGTGCCAGCAGCGCCAGGGCAGGCGTTGAGACCCAGCATTTT. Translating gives CASSARAGVETQHF.

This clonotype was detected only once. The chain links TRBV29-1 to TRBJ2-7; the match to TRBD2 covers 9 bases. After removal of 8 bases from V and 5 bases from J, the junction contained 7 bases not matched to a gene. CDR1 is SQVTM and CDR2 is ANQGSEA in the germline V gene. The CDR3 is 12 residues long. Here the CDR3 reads CSLIAGDHEQYF. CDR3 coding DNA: TGCAGCTTGATAGCGGGAGACCACGAGCAGTACTTC.

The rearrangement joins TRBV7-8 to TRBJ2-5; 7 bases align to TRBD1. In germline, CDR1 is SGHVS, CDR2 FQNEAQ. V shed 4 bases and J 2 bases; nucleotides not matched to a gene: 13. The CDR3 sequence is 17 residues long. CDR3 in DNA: TGTGCCAGCAGCTGGGACAGTCGACGGGGATCTCAAGAGACCCAGTACTTC. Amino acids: CASSWDSRRGSQETQYF.

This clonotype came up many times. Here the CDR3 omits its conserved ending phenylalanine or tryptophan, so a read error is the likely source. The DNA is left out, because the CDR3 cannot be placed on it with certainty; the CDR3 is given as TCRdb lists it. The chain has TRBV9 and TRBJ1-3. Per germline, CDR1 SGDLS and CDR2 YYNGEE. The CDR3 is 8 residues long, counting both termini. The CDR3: CASVRRTA.

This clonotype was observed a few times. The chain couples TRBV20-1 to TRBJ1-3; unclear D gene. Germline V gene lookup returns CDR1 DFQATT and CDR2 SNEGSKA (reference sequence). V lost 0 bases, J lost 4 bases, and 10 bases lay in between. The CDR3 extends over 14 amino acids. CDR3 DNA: TGCAGTGCTAGAGATAAACAATTGGGAAACACCATATATTTT. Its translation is CSARDKQLGNTIYF.

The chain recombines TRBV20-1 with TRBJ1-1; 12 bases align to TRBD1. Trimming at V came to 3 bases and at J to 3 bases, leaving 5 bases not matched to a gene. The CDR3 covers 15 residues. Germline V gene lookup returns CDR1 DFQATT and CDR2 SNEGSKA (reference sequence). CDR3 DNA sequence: TGCAGTGCTAGTAAGGGACAGGGGGCAGACACTGAAGCTTTCTTT. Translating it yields CSASKGQGADTEAFF.

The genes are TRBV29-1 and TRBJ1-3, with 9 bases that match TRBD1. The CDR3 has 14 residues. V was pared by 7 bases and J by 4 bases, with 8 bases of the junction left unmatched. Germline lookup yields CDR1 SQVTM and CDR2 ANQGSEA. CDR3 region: CSGTTGGAGNTIYF. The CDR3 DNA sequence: TGCAGCGGGACTACAGGGGGCGCGGGAAACACCATATATTTT.

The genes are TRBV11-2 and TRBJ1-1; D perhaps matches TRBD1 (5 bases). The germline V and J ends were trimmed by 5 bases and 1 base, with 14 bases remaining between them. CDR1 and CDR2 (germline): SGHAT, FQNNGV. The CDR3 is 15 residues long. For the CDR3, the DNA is TGTGCCAGCAGCGTTTGCAGGGAGAGGAACACTGAAGCTTTCTTT. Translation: CASSVCRERNTEAFF. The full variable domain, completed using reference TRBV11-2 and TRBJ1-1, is EAGVAQSPRYKIIEKRQSVAFWCNPISGHATLYWYQQILGQGPKLLIQFQNNGVVDDSQLPKDRFSAERLKGVDSTLKIQPAKLEDSAVYLCASSVCRERNTEAFFGQGTRLTVV.

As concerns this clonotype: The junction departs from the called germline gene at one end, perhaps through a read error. The CDR3 sequence is CATFGQNNEKLFF. The CDR3 region has the DNA TGTGCCACCTTTGGGCAGAATAATGAAAAGCTGTTTTTT. V gene TRBV15 combines with J gene TRBJ1-4, with D unresolved. The CDR3 length is 13 residues. Germline assignment: CDR1 LNHNV and CDR2 YYDKDF (reference sequence).

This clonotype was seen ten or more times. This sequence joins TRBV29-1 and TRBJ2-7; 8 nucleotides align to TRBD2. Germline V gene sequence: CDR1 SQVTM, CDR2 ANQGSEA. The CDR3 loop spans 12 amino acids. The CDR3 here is CSVPGGPSEQYF. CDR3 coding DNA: TGCAGTGTTCCGGGAGGGCCTAGTGAGCAGTACTTC.

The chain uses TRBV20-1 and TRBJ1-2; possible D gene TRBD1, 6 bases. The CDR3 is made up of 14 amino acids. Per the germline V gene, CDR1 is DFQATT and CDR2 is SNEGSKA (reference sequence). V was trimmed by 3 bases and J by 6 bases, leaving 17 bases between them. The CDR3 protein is CSASGGHEAHGYTF. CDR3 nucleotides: TGCAGTGCTAGTGGGGGGCACGAGGCTCATGGCTACACCTTC.

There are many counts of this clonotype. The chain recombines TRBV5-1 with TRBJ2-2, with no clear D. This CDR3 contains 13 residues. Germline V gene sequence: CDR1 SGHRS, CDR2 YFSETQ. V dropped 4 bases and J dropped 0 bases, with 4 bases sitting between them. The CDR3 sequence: CASSPANTGELFF. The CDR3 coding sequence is TGCGCCAGCAGCCCGGCGAACACCGGGGAGCTGTTTTTT.

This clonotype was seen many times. The CDR3 nucleotides are TGTGCCAGCAGCTTAGGTGGGACAGGGTTGAGGGGCACTGAAGCTTTCTTT. It encodes CASSLGGTGLRGTEAFF. This chain links TRBV7-9 with TRBJ1-1; 9 bases are a match to TRBD1. Germline trimming cut 1 base from V and 4 bases from J; bases unmatched to any gene: 10. This CDR3 comprises 17 residues. Germline CDR1 is SEHNR and CDR2 is FQNEAQ (reference sequence).

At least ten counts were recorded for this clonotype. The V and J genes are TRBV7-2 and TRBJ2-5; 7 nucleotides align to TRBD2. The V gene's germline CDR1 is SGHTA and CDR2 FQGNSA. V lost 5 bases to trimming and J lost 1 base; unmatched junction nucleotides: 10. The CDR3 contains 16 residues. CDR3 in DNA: TGTGCCAGCAGCACCCAGTCTGGCGGGGGCCAAGAGACCCAGTACTTC. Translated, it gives CASSTQSGGGQETQYF.

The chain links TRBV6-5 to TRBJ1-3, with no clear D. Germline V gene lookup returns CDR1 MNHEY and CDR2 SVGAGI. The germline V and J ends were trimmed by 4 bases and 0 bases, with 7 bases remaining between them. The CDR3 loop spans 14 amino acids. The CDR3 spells CASSLWSSGNTIYF. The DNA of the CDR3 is TGTGCCAGCAGTTTATGGAGCTCTGGAAACACCATATATTTT.

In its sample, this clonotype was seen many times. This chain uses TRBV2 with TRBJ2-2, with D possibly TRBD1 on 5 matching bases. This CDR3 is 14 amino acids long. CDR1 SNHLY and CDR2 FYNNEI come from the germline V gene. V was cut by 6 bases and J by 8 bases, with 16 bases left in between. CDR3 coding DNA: TGTGCCAGCAGATTCAGGACATCGGAAGGGGAGCTGTTTTTT. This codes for CASRFRTSEGELFF.

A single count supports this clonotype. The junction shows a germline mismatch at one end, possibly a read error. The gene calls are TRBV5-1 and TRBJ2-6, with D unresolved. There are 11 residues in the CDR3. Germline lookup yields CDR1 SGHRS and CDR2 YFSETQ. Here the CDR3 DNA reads TGCGCCAGCAGCTTGGATTACGCTGAAGCTTTC. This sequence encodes CASSLDYAEAF.

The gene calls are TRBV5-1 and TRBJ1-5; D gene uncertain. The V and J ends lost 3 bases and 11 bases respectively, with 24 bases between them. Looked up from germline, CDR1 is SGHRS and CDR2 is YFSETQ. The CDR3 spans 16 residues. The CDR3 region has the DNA TGCGCCAGCAGCTCGGAACCTAGCGGGAGCGGGGAGACCCAGCATTTT. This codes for CASSSEPSGSGETQHF.

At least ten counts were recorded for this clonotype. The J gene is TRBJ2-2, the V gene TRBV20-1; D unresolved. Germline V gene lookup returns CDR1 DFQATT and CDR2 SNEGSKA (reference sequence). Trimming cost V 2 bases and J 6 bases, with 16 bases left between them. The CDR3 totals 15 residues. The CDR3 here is CSARRASARAGELFF. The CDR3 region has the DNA TGCAGTGCTAGACGGGCCAGCGCCCGGGCCGGGGAGCTGTTTTTT.

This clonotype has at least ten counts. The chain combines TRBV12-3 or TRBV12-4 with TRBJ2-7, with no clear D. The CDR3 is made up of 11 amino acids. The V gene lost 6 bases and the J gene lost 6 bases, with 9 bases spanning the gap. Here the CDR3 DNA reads TGTGCCAGCAGCCCATTTCGCGAGCAGTACTTC. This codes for CASSPFREQYF.

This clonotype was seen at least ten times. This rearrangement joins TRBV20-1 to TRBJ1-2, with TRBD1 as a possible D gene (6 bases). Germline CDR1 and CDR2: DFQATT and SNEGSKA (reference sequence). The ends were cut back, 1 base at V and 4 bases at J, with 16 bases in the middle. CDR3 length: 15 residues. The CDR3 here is CSARVTDTGRYGYTF. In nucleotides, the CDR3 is TGCAGTGCTAGAGTGACGGACACAGGGCGCTATGGCTACACCTTC.

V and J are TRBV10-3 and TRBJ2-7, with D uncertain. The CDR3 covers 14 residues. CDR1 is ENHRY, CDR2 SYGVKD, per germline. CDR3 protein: CAARRASRIHEQYF. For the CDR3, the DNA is TGTGCTGCGCGAAGGGCTTCTAGGATCCACGAGCAGTACTTC.